These 6 T cell receptor beta chains share one sample of origin, sequenced in a study of T cell changes during pregnancy in multiple sclerosis. Sequencing was performed with immunoSEQ multiplex PCR; in TCRdb, only in-frame clones are kept and a portion is missing. The data contain under 80,000 clones, roughly 92% of them seen just once; the ten biggest clones take up approximately 4%. Here the sequenced sample was peripheral blood, taken after pregnancy. These receptors were taken from a female donor in good health, enrolled as a control in a pregnancy study.

The gene calls are TRBV4-1 and TRBJ1-4; unclear D gene. V was shortened by 0 bases and J by 11 bases, with 16 bases between the two germline ends. Per germline, CDR1 MGHRA and CDR2 YSYEKL. This CDR3 region has 15 residues. The DNA of the CDR3 is TGCGCCAGCAGCCAAGATCCCCCAAGGGCGGGGAAACTGTTTTTT. The encoded protein is CASSQDPPRAGKLFF.

For this clone: Germline is not matched at one junction end, which may reflect a read error. The chain couples TRBV7-7 to TRBJ2-7; 11 bases align to TRBD2. The CDR3 totals 15 residues. Germline-derived CDR1 and CDR2 are SSHAT and FNYEAQ (reference sequence). In nucleotides, the CDR3 is TGTGCTAGCAGCCCGGGACTAGCGGAGACCTACGAGCAGTACTTC. It codes for CASSPGLAETYEQYF.

This chain uses TRBV27 with TRBJ2-4; TRBD2 aligns across 7 bases. Looked up from germline, CDR1 is MNHEY and CDR2 is SMNVEV (reference sequence). With 5 bases clipped from V and 4 bases from J, the junction kept 5 bases outside the gene matches. The CDR3 contains 14 residues. The CDR3 DNA sequence: TGTGCCAGCAGTGCATGGGACTATAAAAACATTCAGTACTTC. Protein: CASSAWDYKNIQYF.

J is TRBJ2-1 and V is TRBV29-1; 11 positions match TRBD2. V lost 0 bases to trimming and J lost 8 bases; unmatched junction nucleotides: 6. The CDR3 consists of 15 residues. Germline V gene sequence: CDR1 SQVTM, CDR2 ANQGSEA. Here the CDR3 DNA reads TGCAGCGTTGAAGATCGCGGGACTAGCGGCTATGAGCAGTTCTTC. This translates into CSVEDRGTSGYEQFF.

The chain carries TRBV2 and TRBJ2-2; the match to TRBD2 covers 10 bases. Germline assignment: CDR1 SNHLY and CDR2 FYNNEI. CDR3 length: 15 residues. J lost 5 bases, V lost 4 bases, and 4 bases had no gene match. CDR3 sequence: CASSVSGRRTGELFF. The CDR3 DNA is TGTGCCAGCAGTGTTAGCGGGAGGAGAACCGGGGAGCTGTTTTTT.

The rearrangement uses TRBV18 and TRBJ2-1; 10 nucleotides align to TRBD2. CDR1 KGHSH and CDR2 LQKENI come from the germline V gene. The CDR3 runs 16 residues. Trimming took 2 bases from V and 10 from J; bases not matched to a gene: 11. CDR3 nucleotide sequence: TGTGCCAGCTCACCAGGCCAGCGGGAGGGGTCATGGGAGCAGTTCTTC. It codes for CASSPGQREGSWEQFF.